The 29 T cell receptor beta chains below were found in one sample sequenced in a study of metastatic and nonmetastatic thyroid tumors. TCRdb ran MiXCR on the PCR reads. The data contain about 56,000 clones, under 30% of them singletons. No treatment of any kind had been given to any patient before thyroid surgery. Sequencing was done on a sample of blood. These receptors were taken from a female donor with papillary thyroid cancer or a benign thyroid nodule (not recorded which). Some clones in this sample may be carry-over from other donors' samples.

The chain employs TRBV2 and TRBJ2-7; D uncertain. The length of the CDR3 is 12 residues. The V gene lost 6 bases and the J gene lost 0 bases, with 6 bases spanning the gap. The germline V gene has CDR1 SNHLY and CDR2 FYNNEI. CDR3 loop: CASRQLSYEQYF. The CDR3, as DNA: TGTGCCAGCAGACAACTCTCCTACGAGCAGTACTTC.

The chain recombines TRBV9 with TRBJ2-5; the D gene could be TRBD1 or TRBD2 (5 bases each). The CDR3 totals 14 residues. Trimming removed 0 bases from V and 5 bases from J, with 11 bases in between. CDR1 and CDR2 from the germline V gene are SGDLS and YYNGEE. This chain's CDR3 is CASSVGGWEETQYF. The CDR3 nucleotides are TGTGCCAGCAGCGTAGGGGGCTGGGAGGAGACCCAGTACTTC. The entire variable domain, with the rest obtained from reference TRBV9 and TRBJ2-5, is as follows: DSGVTQTPKHLITATGQRVTLRCSPRSGDLSVYWYQQSLDQGLQFLIQYYNGEERAKGNILERFSAQQFPDLHSELNLSSLELGDSALYFCASSVGGWEETQYFGPGTRLLVL.

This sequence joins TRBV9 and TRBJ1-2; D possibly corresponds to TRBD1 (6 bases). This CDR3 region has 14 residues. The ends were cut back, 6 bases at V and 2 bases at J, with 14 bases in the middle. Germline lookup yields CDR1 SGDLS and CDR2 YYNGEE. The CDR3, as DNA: TGTGCCAGCATGGGAAGAGGACAGAACTATGGCTACACCTTC. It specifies CASMGRGQNYGYTF.

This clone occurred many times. The CDR3 spells CASSYRTSGRGYEQYF. CDR3 nucleotides: TGTGCCAGCAGTTATCGGACTAGCGGGAGGGGGTACGAGCAGTACTTC. V usage is TRBV6-2 or TRBV6-3 and J usage is TRBJ2-7; TRBD2 aligns across 15 bases. The length of the CDR3 is 16 residues. Germline lookup yields CDR1 MNHEY and CDR2 SVGEGT. Unmatched junction bases numbered 4, after V lost 3 bases and J lost 4 bases.

The CDR3 protein is CASNYRGRREQFF. For the CDR3, the DNA is TGCGCCAGCAATTACAGGGGGCGGCGTGAGCAGTTCTTC. This chain connects TRBV10-2 to TRBJ2-1; 9 bases agree with TRBD1. CDR1 WSHSY and CDR2 SAAADI come from the germline V gene. V gave up 7 bases and J gave up 9 bases; unmatched junction bases: 7. The CDR3 has 13 residues.

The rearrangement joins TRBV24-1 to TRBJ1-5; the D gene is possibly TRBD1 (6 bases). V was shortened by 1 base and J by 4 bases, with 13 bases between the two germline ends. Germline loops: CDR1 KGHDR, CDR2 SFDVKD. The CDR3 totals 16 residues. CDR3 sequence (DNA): TGTGCCACCAGTGATTTTTCAGGGGATAAGAATCAGCCCCAGCATTTT. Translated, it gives CATSDFSGDKNQPQHF.

The CDR3, as DNA: TGTGCCAGCAGCGGGAGATCTGGGGGCACAGATACGCAGTATTTT. This sequence encodes CASSGRSGGTDTQYF. The gene calls are TRBV28 and TRBJ2-3; TRBD2 is a possible D gene (6 bases). Per the germline V gene, CDR1 is MDHEN and CDR2 is SYDVKM. With 6 bases removed from V and 1 base from J, the gap between germline ends came to 14 bases. The CDR3 spans 15 residues. Combining the CDR3 with reference TRBV28 and TRBJ2-3 gives the whole variable domain DVKVTQSSRYLVKRTGEKVFLECVQDMDHENMFWYRQDPGLGLRLIYFSYDVKMKEKGDIPEGYSVSREKKERFSLILESASTNQTSMYLCASSGRSGGTDTQYFGPGTRLTVL.

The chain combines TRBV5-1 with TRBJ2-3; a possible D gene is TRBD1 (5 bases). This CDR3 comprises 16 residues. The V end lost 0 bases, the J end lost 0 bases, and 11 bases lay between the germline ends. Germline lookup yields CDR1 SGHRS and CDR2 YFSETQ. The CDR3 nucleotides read TGCGCCAGCAGCTTGGCGGGCAGGGCTAGCACAGATACGCAGTATTTT. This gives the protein CASSLAGRASTDTQYF.

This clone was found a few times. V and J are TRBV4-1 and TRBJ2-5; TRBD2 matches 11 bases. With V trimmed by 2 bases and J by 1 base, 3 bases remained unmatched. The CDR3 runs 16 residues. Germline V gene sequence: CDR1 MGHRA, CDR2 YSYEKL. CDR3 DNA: TGCGCCAGCAGCCAACTAGCGGGAGGACCCCAAGAGACCCAGTACTTC. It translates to CASSQLAGGPQETQYF.

Here the CDR3 reads CASSLAGQYTEAFF. CDR3 DNA: TGTGCCAGCAGTTTGGCTGGACAGTACACTGAAGCTTTCTTT. The chain recombines TRBV28 with TRBJ1-1; the D gene is possibly TRBD1 (6 bases). Germline CDR1 and CDR2: MDHEN and SYDVKM. The CDR3 is made up of 14 amino acids. V was pared by 3 bases and J by 3 bases, with 11 bases between. Filled out from reference TRBV28 and TRBJ1-1, the complete variable domain reads DVKVTQSSRYLVKRTGEKVFLECVQDMDHENMFWYRQDPGLGLRLIYFSYDVKMKEKGDIPEGYSVSREKKERFSLILESASTNQTSMYLCASSLAGQYTEAFFGQGTRLTVV.

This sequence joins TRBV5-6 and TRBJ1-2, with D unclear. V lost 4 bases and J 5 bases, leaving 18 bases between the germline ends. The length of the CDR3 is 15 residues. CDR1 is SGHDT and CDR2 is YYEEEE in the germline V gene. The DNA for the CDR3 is TGTGCCAGCAGCCCCGAAGTGTGGGTGGAATATGGCTACACCTTC. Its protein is CASSPEVWVEYGYTF.

The CDR3 here is CASSPLSGNNSPLHF. The CDR3 nucleotides are TGTGCCAGCAGTCCCCTTAGTGGAAATAATTCACCCCTCCACTTT. The chain has TRBV12-3 or TRBV12-4 and TRBJ1-6, with D uncertain. The CDR3 is made up of 15 amino acids. Trimming removed 5 bases from V and 5 bases from J, with 13 bases in between.

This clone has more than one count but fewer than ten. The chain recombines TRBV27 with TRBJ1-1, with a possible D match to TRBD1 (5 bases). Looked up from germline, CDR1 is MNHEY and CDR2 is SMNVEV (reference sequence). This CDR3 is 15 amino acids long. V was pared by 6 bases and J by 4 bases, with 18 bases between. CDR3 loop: CASSPSPGGGTEAFF. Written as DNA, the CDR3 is TGTGCCAGCAGCCCATCCCCGGGGGGGGGCACTGAAGCTTTCTTT.

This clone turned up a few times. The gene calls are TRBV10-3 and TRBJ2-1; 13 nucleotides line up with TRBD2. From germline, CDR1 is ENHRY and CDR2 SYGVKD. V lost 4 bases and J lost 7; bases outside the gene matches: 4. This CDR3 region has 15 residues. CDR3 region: CAISGGLAGRNEQFF. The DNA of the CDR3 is TGTGCCATCAGTGGGGGACTAGCGGGAAGGAATGAGCAGTTCTTC.

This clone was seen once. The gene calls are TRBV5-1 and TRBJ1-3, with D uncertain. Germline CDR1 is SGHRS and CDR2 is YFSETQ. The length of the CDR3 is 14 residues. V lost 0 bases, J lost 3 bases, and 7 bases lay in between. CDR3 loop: CASSLDRVGNTIYF. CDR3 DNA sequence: TGCGCCAGCAGCTTGGATAGGGTTGGAAACACCATATATTTT.

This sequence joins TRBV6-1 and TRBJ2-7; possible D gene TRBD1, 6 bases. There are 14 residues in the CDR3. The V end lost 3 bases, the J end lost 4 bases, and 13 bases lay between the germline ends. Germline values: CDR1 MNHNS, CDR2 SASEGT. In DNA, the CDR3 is TGTGCCAGCAGTGACTGGGGGCCTGGGTACGAGCAGTACTTC. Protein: CASSDWGPGYEQYF.

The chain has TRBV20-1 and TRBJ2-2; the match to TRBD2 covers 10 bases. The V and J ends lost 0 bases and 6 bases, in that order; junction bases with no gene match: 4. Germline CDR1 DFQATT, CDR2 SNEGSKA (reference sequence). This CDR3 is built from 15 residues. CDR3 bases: TGCAGTGCTAGAGATCTAGCGGGAGAGGCCGGGGAGCTGTTTTTT. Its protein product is CSARDLAGEAGELFF.

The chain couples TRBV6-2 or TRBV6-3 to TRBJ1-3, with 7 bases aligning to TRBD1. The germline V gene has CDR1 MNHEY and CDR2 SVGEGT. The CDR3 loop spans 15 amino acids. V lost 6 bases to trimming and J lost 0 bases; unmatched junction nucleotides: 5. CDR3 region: CASSRGQSSGNTIYF. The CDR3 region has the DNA TGTGCCAGCAGCCGGGGACAGAGCTCTGGAAACACCATATATTTT.

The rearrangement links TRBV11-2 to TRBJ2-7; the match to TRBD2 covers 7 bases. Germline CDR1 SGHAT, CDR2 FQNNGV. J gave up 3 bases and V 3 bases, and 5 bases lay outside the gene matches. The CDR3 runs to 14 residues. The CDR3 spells CASSLAGAGYEQYF. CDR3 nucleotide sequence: TGTGCCAGCAGCTTGGCGGGAGCCGGCTACGAGCAGTACTTC.

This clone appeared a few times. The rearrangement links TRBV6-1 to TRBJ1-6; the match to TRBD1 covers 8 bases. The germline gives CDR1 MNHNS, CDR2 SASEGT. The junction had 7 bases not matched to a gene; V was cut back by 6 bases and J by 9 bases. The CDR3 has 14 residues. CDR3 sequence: CASRTSGGGSPLHF. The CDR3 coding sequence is TGTGCCAGCAGGACATCAGGGGGCGGTTCACCCCTCCACTTT.

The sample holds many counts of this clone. CDR3 coding DNA: TGTGCCAGCAGCCATTCCGCGGGAATCACCTACGAGCAGTACTTC. It is translated as CASSHSAGITYEQYF. The V call is TRBV3-1, the J call TRBJ2-7; maybe TRBD2 (6 bases). Germline CDR1 and CDR2: LGHDT and YNNKEL (reference sequence). The CDR3 is made up of 15 amino acids. The V and J ends lost 3 bases and 2 bases respectively, with 14 bases between them.

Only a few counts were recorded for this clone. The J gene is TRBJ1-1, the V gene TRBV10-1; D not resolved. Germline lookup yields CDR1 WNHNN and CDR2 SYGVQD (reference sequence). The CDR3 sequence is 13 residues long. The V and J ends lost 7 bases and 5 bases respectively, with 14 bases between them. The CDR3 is CASNRKVGTEAFF. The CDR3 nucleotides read TGCGCCAGCAATAGGAAAGTTGGGACTGAAGCTTTCTTT.

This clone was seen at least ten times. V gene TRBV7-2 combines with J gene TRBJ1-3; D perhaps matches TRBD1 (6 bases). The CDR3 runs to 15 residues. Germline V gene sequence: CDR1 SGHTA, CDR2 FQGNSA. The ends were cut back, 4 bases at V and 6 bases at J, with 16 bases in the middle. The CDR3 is CASSSQPGQTNTIYF. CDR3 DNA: TGTGCCAGCAGCTCCCAGCCTGGACAGACAAACACCATATATTTT.

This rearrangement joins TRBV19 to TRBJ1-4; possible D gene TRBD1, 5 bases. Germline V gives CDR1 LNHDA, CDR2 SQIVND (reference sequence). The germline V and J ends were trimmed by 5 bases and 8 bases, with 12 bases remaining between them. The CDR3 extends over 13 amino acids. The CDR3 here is CASSWTLGEKLFF. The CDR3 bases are TGTGCCAGTAGTTGGACATTGGGGGAAAAACTGTTTTTT.

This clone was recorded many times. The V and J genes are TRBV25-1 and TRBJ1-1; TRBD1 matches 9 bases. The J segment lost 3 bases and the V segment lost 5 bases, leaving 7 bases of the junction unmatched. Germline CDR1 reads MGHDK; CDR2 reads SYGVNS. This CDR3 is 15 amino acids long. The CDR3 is CASSIGWDRDTEAFF. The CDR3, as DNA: TGTGCCAGCAGTATTGGATGGGACAGGGACACTGAAGCTTTCTTT.

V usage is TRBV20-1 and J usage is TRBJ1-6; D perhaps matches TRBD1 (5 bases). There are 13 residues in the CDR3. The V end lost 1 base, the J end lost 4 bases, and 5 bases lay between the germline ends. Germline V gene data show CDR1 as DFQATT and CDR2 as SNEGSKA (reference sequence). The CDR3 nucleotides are TGCAGTGCTAGAGGACAGTATAATTCACCCCTCCACTTT. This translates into CSARGQYNSPLHF.

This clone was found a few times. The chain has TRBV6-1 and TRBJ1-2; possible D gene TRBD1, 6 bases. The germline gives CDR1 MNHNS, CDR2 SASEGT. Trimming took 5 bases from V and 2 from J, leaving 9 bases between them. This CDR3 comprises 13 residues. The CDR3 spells CASSRTENYGYTF. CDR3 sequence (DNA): TGTGCCAGCAGTCGGACAGAGAACTATGGCTACACCTTC.

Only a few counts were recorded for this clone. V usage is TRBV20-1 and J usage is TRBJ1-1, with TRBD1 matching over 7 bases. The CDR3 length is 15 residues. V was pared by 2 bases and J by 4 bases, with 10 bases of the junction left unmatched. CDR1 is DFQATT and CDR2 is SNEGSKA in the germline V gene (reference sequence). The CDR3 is CSARPGTAKSTEAFF. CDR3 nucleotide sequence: TGCAGTGCTAGACCCGGGACAGCCAAGAGCACTGAAGCTTTCTTT.

The CDR3 region is CASSTGGASNQPQHF. The CDR3 region has the DNA TGTGCCAGCAGTACAGGGGGAGCGAGCAATCAGCCCCAGCATTTT. The chain recombines TRBV2 with TRBJ1-5, with 8 bases aligning to TRBD1. The CDR3 totals 15 residues. CDR1 is SNHLY and CDR2 is FYNNEI in the germline V gene. J lost 1 base, V lost 5 bases, and 4 bases had no gene match.